The subject of this entry is one T cell receptor beta chain. Germline V gene lookup returns CDR1 SNHLY and CDR2 FYNNEI. The CDR3 runs to 13 residues. V lost 6 bases and J 7 bases, leaving 16 bases between the germline ends. The entry originates in a study of response to subunit inactivated influenza vaccine. TCRdb re-derived calls from the RT-PCR reads in MiXCR, one entry per CDR3 protein. The sample holds hundreds of thousands of distinct CDR3 sequences, 25% seen once. The material was CD4+ T cells sorted from PBMCs, obtained 5 days after vaccination. V and J are TRBV2 and TRBJ2-7; a possible D gene is TRBD2 (6 bases). This clonotype was obtained from a man aged 50 to 59 who received an inactivated influenza vaccine. CDR3 amino acids: CASRLGLAGEQYF. CDR3 nucleotides: TGTGCCAGCAGGTTAGGTTTGGCGGGGGAGCAGTACTTC.